This T cell receptor (beta chain) was recorded in a study of Graves' ophthalmopathy and Graves' hyperthyroidism. TCR beta CDR3 amplification used RNA transcripts. RT-PCR was first run with HTBI primers, then multiplex PCR in a second round. MiXCR, applied by TCRdb to the multiplex PCR reads, yields one record per CDR3 protein. The table shows over a million distinct CDR3 sequences, with around a third occurring only once. Overall study results and limits: In blood appeared most of the expanded thyroid clonotypes whose frequency exceeded 0.001.

Remarks on this clonotype: The target antigen is unknown.

The diagnostic workup employed clinical symptoms, serum thyroxine, TRAb, thyroid ultrasound and orbital computed tomography. V lost 3 bases, J lost 7 bases, and 5 bases stayed unmatched. Germline V gene data show CDR1 as MDHEN and CDR2 as SYDVKM. This CDR3 is 13 amino acids long. The specimen was peripheral blood or thyroid tissue (not recorded which). This receptor was taken from an adult man with Graves' hyperthyroidism. This rearrangement joins TRBV28 to TRBJ1-1; TRBD1 matches at 7 bases. In nucleotides, the CDR3 is TGTGCCAGCAGTTTCGGGACAGTAAGTGAAGCTTTCTTT. It translates to CASSFGTVSEAFF.